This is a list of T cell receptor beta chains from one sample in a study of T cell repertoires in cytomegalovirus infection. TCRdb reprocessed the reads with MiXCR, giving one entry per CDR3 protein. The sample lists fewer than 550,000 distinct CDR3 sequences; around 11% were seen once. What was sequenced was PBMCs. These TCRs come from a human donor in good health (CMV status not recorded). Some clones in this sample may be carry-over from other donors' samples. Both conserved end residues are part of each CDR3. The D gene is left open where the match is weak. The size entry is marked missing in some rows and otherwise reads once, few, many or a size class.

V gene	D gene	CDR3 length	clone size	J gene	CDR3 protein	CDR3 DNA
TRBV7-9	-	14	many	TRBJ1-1	CASSLVQGVLEAFF	TGTGCCAGCAGCTTAGTTCAGGGAGTCCTTGAAGCTTTCTTT
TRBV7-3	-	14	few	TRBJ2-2	CASSSTVAAGELFF	TGTGCCAGCAGCTCGACGGTGGCGGCCGGGGAGCTGTTTTTT
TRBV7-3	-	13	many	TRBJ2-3	CASSSGPTDTQYF	TGTGCCAGCAGTTCGGGGCCCACAGATACGCAGTATTTT
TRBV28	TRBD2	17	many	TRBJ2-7	CASSTTLGTSGAYEQYF	TGTGCCAGCAGCACCACACTAGGGACTAGCGGAGCCTACGAGCAGTACTTC
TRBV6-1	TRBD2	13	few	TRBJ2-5	CAAGGGLPETQYF	TGTGCCGCGGGCGGGGGGCTCCCCGAGACCCAGTACTTC
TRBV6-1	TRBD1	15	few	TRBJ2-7	CASSSYRGPSYEQYF	TGTGCCAGCAGTTCCTACAGGGGGCCCAGCTACGAGCAGTACTTC
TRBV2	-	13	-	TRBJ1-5	CASNVESNQPQHF	TGTGCCAGCAACGTTGAATCAAATCAGCCCCAGCATTTT
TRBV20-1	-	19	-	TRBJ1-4	CSARDRLRVSGTLKEKLFF	TGCAGTGCTAGAGATAGATTGAGAGTTTCGGGGACCCTAAAGGAAAAACTGTTTTTT
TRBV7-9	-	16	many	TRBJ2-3	CASSLTSGSSWDTQYF	TGTGCCAGCAGCTTAACGTCGGGGTCTAGCTGGGATACGCAGTATTTT
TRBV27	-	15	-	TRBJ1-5	CASSLYLDSNQPQHF	TGTGCCAGCAGTTTATATTTGGATAGCAATCAGCCCCAGCATTTT
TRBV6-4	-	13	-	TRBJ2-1	CASSVTSYNEQFF	TGTGCCAGCAGTGTTACAAGTTACAATGAGCAGTTCTTC
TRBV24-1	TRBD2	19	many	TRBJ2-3	CATSDFPRTSGSLTDTQYF	TGTGCCACCAGTGATTTTCCTCGGACTAGCGGGAGTCTCACAGATACGCAGTATTTT
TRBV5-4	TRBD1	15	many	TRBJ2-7	CASSRPGTGVQEQYF	TGTGCCAGCAGCCGTCCGGGGACAGGGGTTCAAGAGCAGTACTTC
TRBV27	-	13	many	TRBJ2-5	CASSQGWQETQYF	TGTGCCAGCAGTCAGGGGTGGCAAGAGACCCAGTACTTC
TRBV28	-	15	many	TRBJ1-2	CASSLHRTTNYGYTF	TGTGCCAGCAGTTTACACCGGACCACCAACTATGGCTACACCTTC
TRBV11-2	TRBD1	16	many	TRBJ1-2	CASSSLSDRGRGGYTF	TGTGCCAGCAGCTCCCTATCTGACAGGGGGCGAGGGGGCTACACCTTC
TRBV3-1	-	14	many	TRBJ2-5	CASSQDSGIATQYF	TGTGCCAGCAGCCAAGATAGTGGAATAGCGACCCAGTACTTC
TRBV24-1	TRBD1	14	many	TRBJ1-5	CATSGKGGWGPQHF	TGTGCCACCAGTGGAAAAGGGGGCTGGGGGCCCCAGCATTTT